A selection of T cell receptor beta chains follows, all from one sample in a study of T cell responses to AZD1222 COVID-19 vaccine. Some clones are missing from TCRdb's copy, which holds only in-frame ones; the method was immunoSEQ multiplex PCR. There are 79,000 or so clones in the sample; over 65% occur only once, and approximately 27% lies in the top ten. The material sequenced was peripheral blood, taken 28 days after the second dose of the MenACWY control vaccine. These receptor sequences come from an adult who received the MenACWY meningococcal vaccine as a control. Both conserved end residues are part of each CDR3. A D gene is named only where the DNA matches it firmly. For some rows the clone size is stated as once, few or many, or as a class when expanded; others skip it.

d_gene,abundance,j_gene,v_gene,CDR3aa,CDR3nt
NA,NA,TRBJ1-1,TRBV5-6,CASSFRGGTEAFF,TGTGCCAGCAGCTTCAGAGGGGGCACTGAAGCTTTCTTT
NA,NA,TRBJ2-1,TRBV7-2,CASSFLANEQFF,TGTGCCAGCAGCTTCCTAGCGAATGAGCAGTTCTTC
TRBD2,NA,TRBJ2-5,TRBV5-1,CASSQSTSRETQYF,TGCGCCAGCAGCCAATCGACTAGCCGAGAGACCCAGTACTTC
TRBD2,NA,TRBJ2-7,TRBV2,CASRGLAGFPYEQYF,TGTGCCAGCAGGGGACTAGCGGGGTTTCCCTACGAGCAGTACTTC
NA,NA,TRBJ2-7,TRBV28,CASSPLLYEQYF,TGTGCCAGCAGTCCCCTCCTCTACGAGCAGTACTTC
TRBD1,NA,TRBJ1-2,TRBV5-1,CASSITGDGRHGYTF,TGCGCCAGCAGCATAACAGGGGACGGAAGACATGGCTACACCTTC
NA,NA,TRBJ1-6,TRBV10-1,CASSESRTAPLHF,TGCGCCAGCAGTGAGTCAAGGACCGCGCCCCTCCACTTT
TRBD1,NA,TRBJ1-4,TRBV27,CASSPTGPATNEKLFF,TGTGCCAGCAGTCCGACAGGGCCTGCAACTAATGAAAAACTGTTTTTT
TRBD1,NA,TRBJ2-2,TRBV5-1,CASSLEGGANTGELFF,TGCGCCAGCAGCTTGGAAGGGGGCGCGAACACCGGGGAGCTGTTTTTT
NA,NA,TRBJ2-3,TRBV29-1,CSASGFRVTDTQYF,TGCAGCGCCTCTGGATTTAGGGTCACAGATACGCAGTATTTT
TRBD2,NA,TRBJ2-3,TRBV9,CASSGGPKDTQYF,TGTGCCAGCTCGGGGGGGCCGAAGGATACGCAGTATTTT
TRBD1,NA,TRBJ1-1,TRBV6-1,CASSSSGGVNTEAFF,TGTGCCAGCAGTTCTTCAGGGGGTGTGAACACTGAAGCTTTCTTT
NA,NA,TRBJ1-5,TRBV15,CATSRELSNQPQHF,TGTGCCACCAGCAGAGAGTTGAGCAATCAGCCCCAGCATTTT
TRBD2,NA,TRBJ2-3,TRBV2,CASKAGGRTDTQYF,TGTGCCAGCAAAGCGGGGGGCCGCACAGATACGCAGTATTTT
NA,NA,TRBJ2-2,TRBV9,CASSVDPITGELFF,TGTGCCAGCAGCGTAGATCCGATCACCGGGGAGCTGTTTTTT
TRBD1,NA,TRBJ1-5,TRBV28,CASSFRTGSGNQPQHF,TGTGCCAGCAGTTTCCGGACAGGGTCAGGCAATCAGCCCCAGCATTTT
NA,few,TRBJ2-1,TRBV20-1,CSASDAGPRKNEQFF,TGCAGTGCTAGTGATGCAGGCCCGAGGAAGAATGAGCAGTTCTTC
NA,NA,TRBJ2-1,TRBV7-9,CASSLGGSGRGSSYNEQFF,TGTGCCAGCAGCTTAGGGGGGTCAGGTCGCGGATCTTCCTACAATGAGCAGTTCTTC
NA,NA,TRBJ1-5,TRBV27,CASSLSYNQPQHF,TGTGCCAGCAGTTTAAGCTACAATCAGCCCCAGCATTTT
TRBD1,NA,TRBJ1-6,TRBV19,CASSPPGGGPLHF,TGTGCCAGTAGTCCCCCAGGGGGGGGACCCCTCCACTTT
TRBD1,NA,TRBJ2-1,TRBV11-1,CASSHGQGNYNEQFF,TGTGCCAGCAGCCATGGACAGGGCAATTACAATGAGCAGTTCTTC
TRBD1,NA,TRBJ1-1,TRBV19,CASRTTGVAEAFF,TGTGCCAGTAGGACTACAGGGGTGGCTGAAGCTTTCTTT
TRBD2,few,TRBJ2-7,TRBV6-5,CASRKGRAETYEQYF,TGTGCCAGCCGGAAGGGGAGGGCAGAGACGTACGAGCAGTACTTC
TRBD1,NA,TRBJ1-1,TRBV24-1,CATSARGHSEAFF,TGTGCCACCAGTGCCAGGGGGCATAGTGAAGCTTTCTTT
TRBD1,NA,TRBJ1-2,TRBV19,CASSRGQLGTHGYTF,TGTGCCAGTAGTAGGGGACAGCTGGGCACCCATGGCTACACCTTC
NA,NA,TRBJ2-2,TRBV2,CASSERGVLRGELFF,TGTGCCAGCAGTGAACGAGGGGTGTTGAGAGGGGAGCTGTTTTTT
NA,NA,TRBJ1-3,TRBV28,CASSSQDVPGNTIYF,TGTGCCAGCAGTTCACAGGATGTACCTGGAAACACCATATATTTT
TRBD1,NA,TRBJ1-1,TRBV9,CASSVGSGGESEAFF,TGTGCCAGCAGCGTAGGTTCAGGGGGCGAGAGTGAAGCTTTCTTT
NA,once,TRBJ2-7,TRBV14,CASSQKGDRSLENEQYF,TGTGCCAGCAGCCAAAAGGGAGACAGGTCCCTCGAGAACGAGCAGTACTTC
TRBD2,NA,TRBJ2-5,TRBV29-1,CSVEWGTSGRTSETQYF,TGCAGCGTTGAATGGGGGACTAGCGGGAGGACGAGTGAGACCCAGTACTTC
NA,NA,TRBJ2-7,TRBV4-3,CASSQGYRSYEQYF,TGCGCCAGCAGCCAAGGGTACAGGTCCTACGAGCAGTACTTC
NA,NA,TRBJ2-2,TRBV4-3,CASSQGPGRNTGELFF,TGCGCCAGCAGCCAAGGGCCGGGGAGGAACACCGGGGAGCTGTTTTTT
NA,NA,TRBJ1-1,TRBV5-1,CASSLYGPNTEAFF,TGCGCCAGCAGCTTGTATGGGCCGAACACTGAAGCTTTCTTT
TRBD1,NA,TRBJ1-1,TRBV7-2,CASNNRDRVNTEAFF,TGTGCCAGCAATAACCGGGACAGGGTAAACACTGAAGCTTTCTTT
TRBD1,NA,TRBJ2-3,TRBV5-6,CASSLRDRGFTDTQYF,TGTGCCAGCAGCTTAAGGGACAGGGGGTTCACAGATACGCAGTATTTT
NA,NA,TRBJ1-2,TRBV5-1,CASSFSRRGDYGYTF,TGCGCCAGCAGCTTTTCGCGTCGGGGGGACTATGGCTACACCTTC
NA,NA,TRBJ1-2,TRBV30,CALTTGSNYGYTF,TGTGCCTTGACCACAGGGTCCAACTATGGCTACACCTTC
NA,once,TRBJ2-2,TRBV7-2,CASSPRSQNTGELFF,TGTGCCAGCAGCCCTCGCTCCCAGAACACCGGGGAGCTGTTTTTT
NA,once,TRBJ1-5,TRBV7-8,CASSLDLAISNQPQHF,TGTGCCAGCAGCTTAGATTTGGCAATTAGCAATCAGCCCCAGCATTTT
TRBD1,NA,TRBJ2-2,TRBV6-5,CASRQGEYTGELFF,TGTGCCAGCAGACAGGGGGAGTACACCGGGGAGCTGTTTTTT
NA,NA,TRBJ2-7,TRBV6-5,CASRDSGQHYEQYF,TGTGCCAGCAGGGACTCGGGACAACACTACGAGCAGTACTTC
NA,NA,TRBJ2-7,TRBV5-1,CASSPGRSYEQYF,TGCGCCAGCAGCCCTGGACGGTCCTACGAGCAGTACTTC
NA,NA,TRBJ2-3,TRBV4-3,CASSQSVEDTQYF,TGCGCCAGCAGCCAAAGTGTTGAGGATACGCAGTATTTT
NA,NA,TRBJ1-3,TRBV7-2,CASSLVGGNTIYF,TGTGCCAGCAGCTTAGTTGGCGGAAACACCATATATTTT
NA,NA,TRBJ1-5,TRBV27,CASSPGTGLDQPQHF,TGTGCCAGCAGTCCCGGCACAGGATTAGATCAGCCCCAGCATTTT
NA,NA,TRBJ2-7,TRBV12-3/TRBV12-4,CASSTRGLEQYF,TGTGCCAGCAGTACCAGGGGCCTCGAGCAGTACTTC
TRBD1,NA,TRBJ1-2,TRBV5-6,CASSPRTGFRGYTF,TGTGCCAGCAGCCCAAGGACAGGGTTTCGGGGCTACACCTTC
TRBD1,NA,TRBJ1-6,TRBV6-5,CASGRGGESPLHF,TGTGCCAGCGGGAGAGGGGGCGAATCACCCCTCCACTTT
NA,NA,TRBJ2-1,TRBV12-3/TRBV12-4,CASSFNVSEQFF,TGTGCCAGCAGTTTCAACGTGAGCGAGCAGTTCTTC
NA,NA,TRBJ1-3,TRBV5-1,CASSLASADGNTIYF,TGCGCCAGCAGCTTGGCTTCTGCGGACGGAAACACCATATATTTT
NA,NA,TRBJ2-6,TRBV7-9,CASSFQGSGANVLTF,TGTGCCAGCAGTTTCCAGGGGTCTGGGGCCAACGTCCTGACTTTC
TRBD1,NA,TRBJ2-5,TRBV7-2,CASSPDRGQGETQYF,TGTGCCAGCAGCCCGGACAGGGGGCAGGGGGAGACCCAGTACTTC
NA,NA,TRBJ2-7,TRBV20-1,CSASFSYSSYEQYF,TGCAGTGCTAGTTTCTCCTATAGCTCCTACGAGCAGTACTTC
NA,NA,TRBJ1-4,TRBV6-2/TRBV6-3,CASSPDGINEKLFF,TGTGCCAGCAGCCCGGACGGGATAAATGAAAAACTGTTTTTT
TRBD1,NA,TRBJ1-1,TRBV6-2/TRBV6-3,CASSQRQGGRKAFF,TGTGCCAGCAGTCAACGACAGGGGGGGCGTAAAGCTTTCTTT
NA,NA,TRBJ2-2,TRBV4-2,CASSQDEGSGELFF,TGTGCCAGCAGCCAAGATGAGGGCTCCGGGGAGCTGTTTTTT
NA,NA,TRBJ1-1,TRBV3-1/TRBV3-2,CASSLLPTGEAFF,TGTGCCAGCAGCCTGCTACCAACTGGAGAAGCTTTCTTT
TRBD2,NA,TRBJ2-2,TRBV27,CASKRGTSDTGELFF,TGTGCCAGCAAGAGGGGGACTAGCGACACCGGGGAGCTGTTTTTT
NA,once,TRBJ2-7,TRBV9,CASSVASGPSEGEQYF,TGTGCCAGCAGCGTAGCTTCCGGGCCCTCCGAGGGAGAGCAGTACTTC
TRBD2,NA,TRBJ2-7,TRBV2,CASSDRQGGSEQYF,TGTGCCAGCAGTGACCGGCAGGGCGGGAGCGAGCAGTACTTC